A selection of T cell receptor beta chains follows, all from one sample in a study of T cells in localized non-small cell lung cancer. Data came from immunoSEQ multiplex PCR; TCRdb stores just in-frame clones and leaves some out. Of about 11,000 clones detected, around nine tenths appear once; the ten largest clones hold roughly an eighth. The specimen was peripheral blood, collected before any cancer treatment. The receptors originated from a male donor aged 60 or older with stage III lung adenocarcinoma. CDR3s include the opening cysteine and the closing phenylalanine or tryptophan. The D gene is left open where the match is weak. Expanded clones get a size class; other rows say once, few or many, or leave the size out.

J gene	clone size	V gene	D gene	CDR3 protein	CDR3 DNA
TRBJ2-2	-	TRBV29-1	-	CSVRGTSLGGELFF	TGCAGCGTCCGAGGTACTAGCTTAGGCGGGGAGCTGTTTTTT
TRBJ2-3	-	TRBV7-7	-	CASSLDLSDTQYF	TGTGCCAGCAGCTTAGACTTATCGGATACGCAGTATTTT
TRBJ2-1	-	TRBV5-6	-	CASSLVSSSYNEQFF	TGTGCCAGCAGCTTGGTAAGCAGCTCCTACAATGAGCAGTTCTTC
TRBJ1-1	-	TRBV7-2	-	CASSGRSFVTEAFF	TGTGCCAGCAGCGGCCGTAGTTTTGTCACTGAAGCTTTCTTT
TRBJ2-7	-	TRBV7-8	TRBD1	CASSPVGTGANEQYF	TGTGCCAGCAGCCCGGTCGGGACAGGGGCAAACGAGCAGTACTTC
TRBJ2-7	-	TRBV2	TRBD2	CASRAAGGLYEQYF	TGTGCCAGCAGGGCAGCGGGAGGGCTCTACGAGCAGTACTTC
TRBJ2-3	-	TRBV11-2	-	CASSLGLRGDTQYF	TGTGCCAGCAGCTTAGGGCTCAGGGGAGATACGCAGTATTTT
TRBJ1-1	-	TRBV27	-	CASNTQRQGIPEAFF	TGTGCCAGCAATACCCAGCGCCAGGGGATCCCTGAAGCTTTCTTT
TRBJ1-2	-	TRBV7-2	TRBD1	CASRSGGDNYGYTF	TGTGCCAGCAGATCAGGGGGAGATAACTATGGCTACACCTTC
TRBJ2-2	-	TRBV4-2	-	CASSPEGERNTGELFF	TGTGCCAGCAGCCCTGAGGGGGAACGGAACACCGGGGAGCTGTTTTTT
TRBJ2-2	-	TRBV5-1	-	CASSLAATPTGELFF	TGCGCCAGCAGCTTGGCCGCGACACCCACCGGGGAGCTGTTTTTT
TRBJ2-1	-	TRBV28	-	CASSISVSNEQFF	TGTGCCAGCAGCATTTCGGTTTCGAATGAGCAGTTCTTC
TRBJ2-3	-	TRBV7-9	-	CASSFRRGTTDTQYF	TGTGCCAGCAGCTTTCGGAGGGGAACCACAGATACGCAGTATTTT
TRBJ2-7	-	TRBV10-1	TRBD2	CASSESPGLAGPSSYEQYF	TGCGCCAGCAGTGAATCTCCGGGACTAGCGGGACCGAGCTCCTACGAGCAGTACTTC
TRBJ2-1	-	TRBV7-9	TRBD1	CASSLLDRGNEQFF	TGTGCCAGCAGCTTATTGGACAGGGGCAATGAGCAGTTCTTC
TRBJ1-4	-	TRBV19	TRBD1	CASSPPGQGGEKLFF	TGTGCCAGTAGTCCACCAGGACAGGGTGGAGAAAAACTGTTTTTT
TRBJ1-1	-	TRBV19	-	CASSIKAMNTEAFF	TGTGCCAGTAGTATTAAAGCAATGAACACTGAAGCTTTCTTT
TRBJ2-7	-	TRBV14	-	CASSQRISGREEQYF	TGTGCCAGCAGCCAGAGAATCAGCGGCCGAGAAGAGCAGTACTTC
TRBJ2-7	few	TRBV18	TRBD2	CASSPRIGGSEYEQYF	TGTGCCAGCTCTCCACGTATTGGCGGGAGTGAATACGAGCAGTACTTC
TRBJ1-1	-	TRBV18	-	CASSPSRDTEAFF	TGTGCCAGCTCTCCCTCTCGGGACACTGAAGCTTTCTTT
TRBJ2-7	-	TRBV9	-	CASSVDSSPYEQYF	TGTGCCAGCAGCGTAGACTCTAGCCCTTACGAGCAGTACTTC
TRBJ2-7	-	TRBV27	-	CASSLGGRSHEQYF	TGTGCCAGCAGTTTAGGGGGGAGGAGCCACGAGCAGTACTTC
TRBJ2-1	once	TRBV29-1	-	CSVLGGHFSYNEQFF	TGCAGCGTTTTGGGGGGACATTTTTCCTACAATGAGCAGTTCTTC
TRBJ2-2	-	TRBV29-1	TRBD2	CSVEVWLAGARGAVF	TGCAGCGTTGAAGTGTGGCTAGCGGGAGCCCGGGGAGCTGTTTTT
TRBJ2-7	-	TRBV30	TRBD1	CAWSLWTGNEQYF	TGTGCCTGGAGTTTATGGACAGGGAACGAGCAGTACTTC
TRBJ2-3	-	TRBV18	TRBD2	CASSPLTSGRGATQYF	TGTGCCAGCTCACCGCTGACTAGCGGGAGAGGTGCTACGCAGTATTTT
TRBJ2-1	-	TRBV28	-	CASSQTVSSYNEQFF	TGTGCCAGCAGTCAGACCGTGAGCTCCTACAATGAGCAGTTCTTC
TRBJ2-1	-	TRBV4-3	-	CASSQAPQANEQFF	TGCGCCAGCAGCCAAGCCCCACAAGCCAATGAGCAGTTCTTC
TRBJ2-3	-	TRBV7-6	TRBD2	CASSPDLAGVETQYF	TGTGCCAGCAGCCCAGATTTGGCGGGAGTTGAAACGCAGTATTTT
TRBJ1-1	-	TRBV6-6	TRBD1	CASRPQGAHTEAFF	TGTGCCAGCAGACCACAGGGGGCTCACACTGAAGCTTTCTTT
TRBJ2-5	-	TRBV7-9	-	CASSPRGGGETQYF	TGTGCCAGCAGCCCTAGGGGGGGCGGAGAGACCCAGTACTTC
TRBJ1-4	-	TRBV28	-	CASRASPNEKLFF	TGTGCCAGCAGGGCTTCACCTAATGAAAAACTGTTTTTT
TRBJ2-1	-	TRBV19	-	CASSIGRDRGTSGSQHNEQFF	TGTGCCAGTAGTATAGGCCGGGACAGGGGAACTAGCGGGAGCCAACACAATGAGCAGTTCTTC
TRBJ1-2	-	TRBV5-1	-	CASSLALGTPNYTF	TGCGCCAGCAGCTTGGCCTTGGGGACACCAAACTACACCTTC
TRBJ2-3	-	TRBV30	TRBD2	CAWRPGTITDTQYF	TGTGCCTGGAGACCAGGGACTATCACAGATACGCAGTATTTT
TRBJ2-1	-	TRBV21-1	-	CASSKRLGPYNEQFF	TGTGCCAGCAGCAAGAGACTAGGTCCCTACAATGAGCAGTTCTTC
TRBJ2-2	-	TRBV7-9	TRBD2	CASSLNLGLASRGGELFF	TGTGCCAGCAGCTTAAATCTGGGACTAGCGTCCCGGGGCGGGGAGCTGTTTTTT
TRBJ2-3	-	TRBV27	-	CASSLRPLTDTQYF	TGTGCCAGCAGTTTACGCCCCCTGACAGATACGCAGTATTTT
TRBJ2-6	once	TRBV6-1	-	CASSGRVSGANVLTF	TGTGCCAGCAGTGGCAGGGTCTCTGGGGCCAACGTCCTGACTTTC
TRBJ2-5	-	TRBV28	-	CASSLLVQETQYF	TGTGCCAGCAGTTTATTAGTCCAAGAGACCCAGTACTTC
TRBJ1-2	-	TRBV29-1	-	CSVEAPEGYTF	TGCAGCGTTGAGGCCCCAGAAGGCTACACCTTC
TRBJ2-2	-	TRBV18	-	CASSPKNSNTGELFF	TGTGCCAGCTCACCAAAGAATTCGAACACCGGGGAGCTGTTTTTT
TRBJ1-1	-	TRBV28	-	CASSLMRGLTEAFF	TGTGCCAGCAGTTTAATGAGGGGCTTAACTGAAGCTTTCTTT
TRBJ2-2	-	TRBV7-2	TRBD1	CASSIKTGWGTGELFF	TGTGCCAGCAGCATTAAGACAGGGTGGGGGACCGGGGAGCTGTTTTTT
TRBJ2-3	-	TRBV15	TRBD2	CATSRPFGLAGDTDTQYF	TGTGCCACCAGCAGACCCTTCGGACTAGCGGGGGACACAGATACGCAGTATTTT
TRBJ1-1	-	TRBV7-2	TRBD1	CASSPRMGQGNTEAFF	TGTGCCAGCAGCCCCCGGATGGGACAGGGGAACACTGAAGCTTTCTTT
TRBJ2-1	-	TRBV27	-	CASSLSALQGSEQFF	TGTGCCAGCAGTTTATCCGCCCTCCAGGGATCTGAGCAGTTCTTC
TRBJ2-2	-	TRBV19	TRBD1	CASSKTGGTGELFF	TGTGCCAGTAGTAAGACAGGGGGAACCGGGGAGCTGTTTTTT
TRBJ1-5	-	TRBV7-8	-	CASSPSDSGNQPQHF	TGTGCCAGCAGCCCCTCGGACAGCGGCAATCAGCCCCAGCATTTT
TRBJ2-2	-	TRBV27	-	CASSFVTSNTGELFF	TGTGCCAGCAGTTTCGTGACGTCCAACACCGGGGAGCTGTTTTTT
TRBJ2-7	once	TRBV30	-	CAWSTGTLTYEQYF	TGTGCCTGGTCGACCGGGACCTTAACCTACGAGCAGTACTTC
TRBJ2-7	-	TRBV27	-	CASSKLDEQYF	TGTGCCAGCAGTAAATTAGACGAGCAGTACTTC
TRBJ2-3	few	TRBV25-1	-	CASGLGAGSTDTQYF	TGTGCCAGCGGGCTCGGGGCGGGAAGCACAGATACGCAGTATTTT
TRBJ2-2	-	TRBV9	TRBD1	CASSHPREGTGFTGELFF	TGTGCCAGCAGCCATCCCAGGGAAGGGACAGGGTTCACCGGGGAGCTGTTTTTT
TRBJ1-1	medium-sized	TRBV19	TRBD1	CASSRGQGRPAFF	TGTGCCAGTAGTAGGGGACAGGGAAGGCCAGCTTTCTTT
TRBJ2-5	-	TRBV7-2	TRBD2	CASSFGGRETQYF	TGTGCCAGCAGCTTCGGCGGGAGAGAGACCCAGTACTTC
TRBJ2-1	-	TRBV6-4	-	CASRGLQGDREQFF	TGTGCCAGCAGAGGCCTCCAAGGGGATAGGGAGCAGTTCTTC
TRBJ2-7	-	TRBV15	-	CATSRVGVPSSYEQYF	TGTGCCACCAGCAGAGTGGGGGTCCCCAGCTCCTACGAGCAGTACTTC
TRBJ1-1	few	TRBV6-1	-	CASSESPKVLSLPGGYTEAFF	TGTGCCAGCAGTGAATCCCCCAAAGTGCTATCTTTACCGGGGGGGTACACTGAAGCTTTCTTT